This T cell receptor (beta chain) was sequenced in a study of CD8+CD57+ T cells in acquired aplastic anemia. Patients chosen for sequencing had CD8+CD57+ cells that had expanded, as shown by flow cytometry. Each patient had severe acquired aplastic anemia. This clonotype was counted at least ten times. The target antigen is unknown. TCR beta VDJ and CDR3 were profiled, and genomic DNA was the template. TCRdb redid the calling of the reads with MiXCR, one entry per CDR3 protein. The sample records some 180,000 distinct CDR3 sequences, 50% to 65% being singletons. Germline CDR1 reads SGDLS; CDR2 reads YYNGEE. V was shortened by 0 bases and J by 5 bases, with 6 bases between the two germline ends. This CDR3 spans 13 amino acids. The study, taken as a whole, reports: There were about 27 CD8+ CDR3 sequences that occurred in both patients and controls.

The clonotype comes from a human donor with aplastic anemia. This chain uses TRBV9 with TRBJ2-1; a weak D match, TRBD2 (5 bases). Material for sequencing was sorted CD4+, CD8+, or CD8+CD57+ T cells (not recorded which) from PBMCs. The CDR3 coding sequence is TGTGCCAGCAGCGTAGGAGGGAACAATGAGCAGTTCTTC. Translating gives CASSVGGNNEQFF.